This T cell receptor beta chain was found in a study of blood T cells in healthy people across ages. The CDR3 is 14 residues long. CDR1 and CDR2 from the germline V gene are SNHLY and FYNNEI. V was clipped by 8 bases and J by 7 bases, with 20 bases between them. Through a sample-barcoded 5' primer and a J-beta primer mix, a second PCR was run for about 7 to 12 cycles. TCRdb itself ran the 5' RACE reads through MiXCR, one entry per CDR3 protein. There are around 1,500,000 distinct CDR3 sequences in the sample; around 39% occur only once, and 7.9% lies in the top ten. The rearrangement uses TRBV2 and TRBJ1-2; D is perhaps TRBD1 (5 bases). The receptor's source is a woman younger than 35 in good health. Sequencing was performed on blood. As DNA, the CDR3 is TGTGCCAGCTGGCTCATCGCAGGGTTCGGTGGCTACACCTTC. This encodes CASWLIAGFGGYTF.